This is a list of T cell receptor beta chains from one sample in a study of blood T cell repertoires in COVID-19. Using immunoSEQ multiplex PCR, the repertoire was profiled, and TCRdb retains in-frame clones only, with some absent. The sample comprises more than 130,000 clones, around 80% of which are singletons, and about 9.3% rests with the top ten. The source material was peripheral blood. The receptors derive from a woman of 80 years or more in a cohort sampled during active or convalescent COVID-19. Each CDR3 is given with its conserved first and last residue. Each record gives: V gene, clone size, D gene, J gene, CDR3 DNA, CDR3 protein. D genes are given only for firm matches. The size field is filled for only some rows; it gives once, few, many or a size class.

>TRBV24-1|.|TRBD1|TRBJ1-4
TGTGCCACCAGTGATTCCTCGCGACAGGGGGCTGGAGAAAAACTGTTTTTT
CATSDSSRQGAGEKLFF
>TRBV30|.|TRBD1|TRBJ2-6
TGTGCCTGGAGTGTCCGACAGGGCCATGGGCTCTCTGGGGCCAACGTCCTGACTTTC
CAWSVRQGHGLSGANVLTF
>TRBV7-2|.|.|TRBJ2-3
TGTGCCAGCAGCTTAGGCCAGGGGCCCACGCAGTATTTT
CASSLGQGPTQYF
>TRBV2|.|TRBD2|TRBJ2-3
TGTGCCAGCATCGGGCGGGGGGGCCAAGATACGCAGTATTTT
CASIGRGGQDTQYF
>TRBV4-2|.|TRBD2|TRBJ2-1
TGTGCCAGCAGCCAAGAGATTAGCGGGGGATACAATGAGCAGTTCTTC
CASSQEISGGYNEQFF
>TRBV28|.|TRBD1|TRBJ2-2
TGTGCCAGCAGTTTACCTCTAGGCCAGGGGGCCCACGGGGAGCTGTTTTTT
CASSLPLGQGAHGELFF
>TRBV2|.|TRBD2|TRBJ2-5
TGTGCCAGCAGCCCGACTAGCGGGGGCCAAGAGACCCAGTACTTC
CASSPTSGGQETQYF
>TRBV29-1|.|TRBD1|TRBJ1-1
TGCAGCGTTGCCGGGACAGGATTGAACACTGAAGCTTTCTTT
CSVAGTGLNTEAFF
>TRBV1|.|.|TRBJ2-3
TGCACCAGCAGCCAACTAGCCTGGAGCACAGATACGCAGTATTTT
CTSSQLAWSTDTQYF
>TRBV19|once|TRBD1|TRBJ1-6
TGTGCCAGTAGGACGGACAGGGTTTCATCCTATAATTCACCCCTCCACTTT
CASRTDRVSSYNSPLHF
>TRBV5-1|.|.|TRBJ1-6
TGCGCCAGCAGCTACTACGCAGGGGCCAGCTCCTATAATTCACCCCTCCACTTT
CASSYYAGASSYNSPLHF
>TRBV5-1|.|.|TRBJ2-5
TGCGCCAGCAGCTTTAACACAGGGTCACAAGAGACCCAGTACTTC
CASSFNTGSQETQYF
>TRBV5-1|.|.|TRBJ1-1
TGCGCCAGCGGAGTTTTGGCGGGAAACACTGAAGCTTTCTTT
CASGVLAGNTEAFF
>TRBV28|.|.|TRBJ1-1
TGTGCCAGCAGCCAGCACCAGGGGTACACTGAAGCTTTCTTT
CASSQHQGYTEAFF
>TRBV12-3/TRBV12-4|.|.|TRBJ2-2
TGTGCCAGCAGCCCAGGGTGGACCGGGGAGCTGTTTTTT
CASSPGWTGELFF
>TRBV7-2|.|TRBD1|TRBJ1-3
TGTGCCAGCAGCAAGGGACAGTCTGGAAACACCATATATTTT
CASSKGQSGNTIYF
>TRBV6-4|.|.|TRBJ1-2
TGTGCCAGCAGTGCCAACGACAGATCTGTAGGCTACACCTTC
CASSANDRSVGYTF
>TRBV7-2|.|TRBD2|TRBJ2-1
TGTGCCAGCAGCTTAGTCAGCGGGGGCACCTTTGGTGAGCAGTTCTTC
CASSLVSGGTFGEQFF
>TRBV3-1/TRBV3-2|.|TRBD1|TRBJ2-7
TGTGCCAGCAGCCCTTGGGACAGGGCCTACGAGCAGTACTTC
CASSPWDRAYEQYF
>TRBV7-3|.|.|TRBJ2-3
TGTGCCAGCAGCCTCGTTTCCTCAGATACGCAGTATTTT
CASSLVSSDTQYF
>TRBV7-9|.|TRBD1|TRBJ2-7
TGTGCCAGCAGCTCCCCTCACGACAGGGCTTCCTACGAGCAGTACTTC
CASSSPHDRASYEQYF
>TRBV7-2|.|.|TRBJ1-2
TGTGCCAGCAGCTTAGCGTTCTTCTATGGCTACACCTTC
CASSLAFFYGYTF
>TRBV28|.|TRBD1|TRBJ1-2
TGTGCCAGCAGTCCCCGCTGGGACAGGGCCCGCCTATACTATGGCTACACCTTC
CASSPRWDRARLYYGYTF
>TRBV5-4|.|.|TRBJ1-1
TGTGCCAGCAGCTCCGGACAGAGAGAAGCTTTCTTT
CASSSGQREAFF